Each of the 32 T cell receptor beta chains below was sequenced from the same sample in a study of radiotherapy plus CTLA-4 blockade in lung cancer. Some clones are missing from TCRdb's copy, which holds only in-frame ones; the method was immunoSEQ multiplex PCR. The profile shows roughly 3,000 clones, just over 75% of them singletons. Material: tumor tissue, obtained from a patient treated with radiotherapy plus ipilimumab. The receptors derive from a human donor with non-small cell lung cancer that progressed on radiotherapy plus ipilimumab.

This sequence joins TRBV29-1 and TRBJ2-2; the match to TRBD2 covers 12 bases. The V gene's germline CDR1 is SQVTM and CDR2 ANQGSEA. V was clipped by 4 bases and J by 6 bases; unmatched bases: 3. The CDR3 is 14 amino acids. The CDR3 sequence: CSVVGLAGSGELFF. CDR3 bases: TGCAGCGTTGTAGGACTAGCGGGATCCGGGGAGCTGTTTTTT.

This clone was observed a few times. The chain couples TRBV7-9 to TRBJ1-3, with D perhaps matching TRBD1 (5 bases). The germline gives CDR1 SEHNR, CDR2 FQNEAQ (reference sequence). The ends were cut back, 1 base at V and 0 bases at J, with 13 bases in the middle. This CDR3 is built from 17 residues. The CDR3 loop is CASSLGPATASGNTIYF. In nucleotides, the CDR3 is TGTGCCAGCAGCTTAGGGCCGGCGACAGCCTCTGGAAACACCATATATTTT.

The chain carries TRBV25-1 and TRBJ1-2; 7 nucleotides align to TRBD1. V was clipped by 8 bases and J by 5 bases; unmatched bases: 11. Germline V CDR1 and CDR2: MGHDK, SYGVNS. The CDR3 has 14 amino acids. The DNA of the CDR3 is TGTGCCAGCCTTGCTGACAGGGACGAATATGGCTACACCTTC. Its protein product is CASLADRDEYGYTF.

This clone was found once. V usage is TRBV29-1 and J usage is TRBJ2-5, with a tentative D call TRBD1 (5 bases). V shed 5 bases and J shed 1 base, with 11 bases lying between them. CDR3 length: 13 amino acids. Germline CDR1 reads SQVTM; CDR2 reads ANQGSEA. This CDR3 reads CSVSTDTQETQYF. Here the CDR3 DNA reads TGCAGCGTTTCTACGGACACCCAAGAGACCCAGTACTTC. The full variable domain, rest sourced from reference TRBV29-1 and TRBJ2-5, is SAVISQKPSRDICQRGTSLTIQCQVDSQVTMMFWYRQQPGQSLTLIATANQGSEATYESGFVIDKFPISRPNLTFSTLTVSNMSPEDSSIYLCSVSTDTQETQYFGPGTRLLVL.

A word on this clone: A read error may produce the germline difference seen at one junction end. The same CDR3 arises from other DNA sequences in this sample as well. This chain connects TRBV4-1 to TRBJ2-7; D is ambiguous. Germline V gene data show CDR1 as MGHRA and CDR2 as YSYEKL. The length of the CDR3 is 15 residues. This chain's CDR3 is CASSQEVGTTYEQYF. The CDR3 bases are TGTGCCAGCAGCCAAGAGGTGGGAACTACTTACGAGCAGTACTTC.

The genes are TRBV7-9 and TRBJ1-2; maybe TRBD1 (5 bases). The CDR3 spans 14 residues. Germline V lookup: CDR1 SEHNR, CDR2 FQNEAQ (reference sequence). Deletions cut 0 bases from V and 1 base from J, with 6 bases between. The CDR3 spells CASSLARGNYGYTF. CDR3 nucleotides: TGTGCCAGCAGCTTAGCGAGGGGTAACTATGGCTACACCTTC.

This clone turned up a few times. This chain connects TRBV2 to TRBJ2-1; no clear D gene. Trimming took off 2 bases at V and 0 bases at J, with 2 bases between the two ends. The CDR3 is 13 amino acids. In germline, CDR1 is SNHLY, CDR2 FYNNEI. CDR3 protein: CASSESSYNEQFF. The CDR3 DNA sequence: TGTGCCAGCAGTGAAAGCTCCTACAATGAGCAGTTCTTC.

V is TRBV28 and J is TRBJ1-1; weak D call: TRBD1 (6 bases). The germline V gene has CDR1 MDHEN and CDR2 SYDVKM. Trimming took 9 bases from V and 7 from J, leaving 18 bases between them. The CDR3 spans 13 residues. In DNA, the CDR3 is TGTGCCAGTGGGGGCGCCCTTTCGCGTGAAGCTTTCTTT. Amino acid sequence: CASGGALSREAFF.

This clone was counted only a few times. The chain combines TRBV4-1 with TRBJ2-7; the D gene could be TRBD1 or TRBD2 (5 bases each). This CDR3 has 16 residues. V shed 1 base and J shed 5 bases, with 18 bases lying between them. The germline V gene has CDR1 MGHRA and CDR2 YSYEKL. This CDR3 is CASSQAPGRLRDEQYF. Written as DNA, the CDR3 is TGCGCCAGCAGCCAAGCCCCGGGACGGCTTCGGGACGAGCAGTACTTC.

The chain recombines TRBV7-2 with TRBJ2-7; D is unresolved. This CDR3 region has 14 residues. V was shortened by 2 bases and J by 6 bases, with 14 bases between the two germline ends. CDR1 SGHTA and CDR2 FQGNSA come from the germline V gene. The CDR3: CASSLSILGSEQYF. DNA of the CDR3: TGTGCCAGCAGCTTATCGATTCTGGGTTCCGAGCAGTACTTC.

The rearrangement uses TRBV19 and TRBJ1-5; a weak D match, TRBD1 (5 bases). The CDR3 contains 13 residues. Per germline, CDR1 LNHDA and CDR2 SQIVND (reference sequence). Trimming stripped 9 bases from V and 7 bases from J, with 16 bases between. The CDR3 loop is CASWDGVRQPQHF. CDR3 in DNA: TGTGCCAGCTGGGACGGAGTAAGGCAGCCCCAGCATTTT.

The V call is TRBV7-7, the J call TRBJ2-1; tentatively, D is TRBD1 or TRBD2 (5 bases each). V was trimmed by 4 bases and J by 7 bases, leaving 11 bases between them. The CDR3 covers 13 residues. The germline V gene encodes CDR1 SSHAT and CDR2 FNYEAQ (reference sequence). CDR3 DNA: TGTGCCAGCAGCTCCGGGACCTCGAATGAGCAGTTCTTC. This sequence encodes CASSSGTSNEQFF. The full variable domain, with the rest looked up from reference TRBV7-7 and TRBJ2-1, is GAGVSQSPRYKVTKRGQDVTLRCDPISSHATLYWYQQALGQGPEFLTYFNYEAQPDKSGLPSDRFSAERPEGSISTLTIQRTEQRDSAMYRCASSSGTSNEQFFGPGTRLTVL.

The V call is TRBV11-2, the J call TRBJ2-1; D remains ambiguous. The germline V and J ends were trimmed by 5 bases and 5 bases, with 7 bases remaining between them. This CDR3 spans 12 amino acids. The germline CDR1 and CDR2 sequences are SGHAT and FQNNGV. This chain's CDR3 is CASSPSDNEQFF. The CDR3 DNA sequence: TGTGCCAGCAGCCCCTCTGACAATGAGCAGTTCTTC.

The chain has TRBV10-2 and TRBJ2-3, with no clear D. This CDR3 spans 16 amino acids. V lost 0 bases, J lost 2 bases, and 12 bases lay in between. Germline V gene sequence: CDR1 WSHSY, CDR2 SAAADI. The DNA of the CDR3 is TGCGCCAGCAGTGAGTCTCTTAACGGGTACACAGATACGCAGTATTTT. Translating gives CASSESLNGYTDTQYF.

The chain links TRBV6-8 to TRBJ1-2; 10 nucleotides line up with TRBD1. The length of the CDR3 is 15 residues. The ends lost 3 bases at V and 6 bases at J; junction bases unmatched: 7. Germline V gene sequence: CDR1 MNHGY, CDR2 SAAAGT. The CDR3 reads CASSYRTGGVDGYTF. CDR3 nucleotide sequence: TGTGCCAGCAGTTATCGGACAGGGGGAGTCGATGGCTACACCTTC.

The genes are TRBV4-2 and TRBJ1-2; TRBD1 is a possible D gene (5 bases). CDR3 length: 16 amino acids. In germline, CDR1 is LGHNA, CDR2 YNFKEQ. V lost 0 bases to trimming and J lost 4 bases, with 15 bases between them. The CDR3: CASSQDRVGDFYGYTF. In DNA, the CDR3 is TGTGCCAGCAGCCAAGATCGGGTGGGGGACTTCTATGGCTACACCTTC.

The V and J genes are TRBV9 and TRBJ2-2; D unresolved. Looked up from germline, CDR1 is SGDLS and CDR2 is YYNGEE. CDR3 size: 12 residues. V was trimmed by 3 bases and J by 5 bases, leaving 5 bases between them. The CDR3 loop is CASSETTGELFF. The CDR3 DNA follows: TGTGCCAGCAGCGAGACTACCGGGGAGCTGTTTTTT.

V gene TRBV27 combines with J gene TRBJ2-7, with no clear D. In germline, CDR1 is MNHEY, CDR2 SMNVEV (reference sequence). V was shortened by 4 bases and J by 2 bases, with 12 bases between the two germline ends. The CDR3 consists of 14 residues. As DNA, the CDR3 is TGTGCCAGCAGTTCCTTACTACGCCCCTACGAGCAGTACTTC. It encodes CASSSLLRPYEQYF.

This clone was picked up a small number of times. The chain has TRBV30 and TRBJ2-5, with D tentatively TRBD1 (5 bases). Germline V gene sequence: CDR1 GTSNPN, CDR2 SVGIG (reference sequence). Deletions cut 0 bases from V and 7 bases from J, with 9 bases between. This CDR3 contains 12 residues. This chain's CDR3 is CAWSVTGMTQYF. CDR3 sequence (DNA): TGTGCCTGGAGTGTAACAGGAATGACCCAGTACTTC.

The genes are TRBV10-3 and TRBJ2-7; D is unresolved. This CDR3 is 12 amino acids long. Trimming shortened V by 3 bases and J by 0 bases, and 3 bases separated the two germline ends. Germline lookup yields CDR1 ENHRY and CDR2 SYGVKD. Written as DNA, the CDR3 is TGTGCCATCAGTGACGGCTCCTACGAGCAGTACTTC. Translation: CAISDGSYEQYF.

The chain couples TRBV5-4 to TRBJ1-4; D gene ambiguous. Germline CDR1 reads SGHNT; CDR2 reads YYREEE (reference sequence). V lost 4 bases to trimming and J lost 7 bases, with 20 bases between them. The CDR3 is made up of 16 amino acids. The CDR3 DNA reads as TGTGCCAGCAGCCCGTCCACTACTCTCGGAGTTGAAAAACTGTTTTTT. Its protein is CASSPSTTLGVEKLFF.

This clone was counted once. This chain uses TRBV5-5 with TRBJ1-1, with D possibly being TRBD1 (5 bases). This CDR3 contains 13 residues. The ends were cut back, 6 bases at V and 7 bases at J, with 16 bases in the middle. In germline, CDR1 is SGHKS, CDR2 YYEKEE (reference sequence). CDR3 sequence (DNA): TGTGCCAGCACCCCGGGGACCTTAAATGAAGCTTTCTTT. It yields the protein CASTPGTLNEAFF.

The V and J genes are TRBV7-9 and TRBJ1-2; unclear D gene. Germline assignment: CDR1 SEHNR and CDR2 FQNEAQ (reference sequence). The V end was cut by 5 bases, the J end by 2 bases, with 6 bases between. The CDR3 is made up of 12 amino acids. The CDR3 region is CASSERNYGYTF. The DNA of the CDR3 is TGTGCCAGCAGCGAACGGAACTATGGCTACACCTTC.

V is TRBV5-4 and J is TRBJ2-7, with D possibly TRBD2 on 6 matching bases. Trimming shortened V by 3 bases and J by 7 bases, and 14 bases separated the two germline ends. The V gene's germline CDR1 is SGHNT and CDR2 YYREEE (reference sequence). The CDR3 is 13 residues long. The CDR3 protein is CASSSERRGEQYF. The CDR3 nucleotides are TGTGCCAGCAGCTCCGAGCGCCGGGGGGAGCAGTACTTC.

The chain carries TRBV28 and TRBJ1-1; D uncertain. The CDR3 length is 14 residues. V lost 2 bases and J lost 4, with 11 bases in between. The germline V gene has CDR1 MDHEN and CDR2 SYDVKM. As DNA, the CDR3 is TGTGCCAGCAGTTTAAACATGCCGAGCACTGAAGCTTTCTTT. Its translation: CASSLNMPSTEAFF.

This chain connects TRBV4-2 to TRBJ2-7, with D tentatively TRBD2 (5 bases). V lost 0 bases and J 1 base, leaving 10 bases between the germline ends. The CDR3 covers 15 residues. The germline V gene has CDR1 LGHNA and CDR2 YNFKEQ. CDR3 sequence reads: CASSQEGTSSYEQYF. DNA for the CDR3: TGTGCCAGCAGCCAAGAGGGCACTAGTTCCTACGAGCAGTACTTC.

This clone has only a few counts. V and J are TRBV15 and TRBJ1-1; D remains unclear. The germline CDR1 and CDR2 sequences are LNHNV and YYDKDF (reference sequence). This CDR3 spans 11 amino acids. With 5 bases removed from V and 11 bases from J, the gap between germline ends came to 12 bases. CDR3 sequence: CATSDGITAFF. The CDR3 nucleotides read TGTGCCACCAGCGACGGAATCACGGCTTTCTTT.

The CDR3 here is CATAPDQGTGELFF. The CDR3 DNA reads as TGTGCCACAGCCCCAGACCAGGGCACCGGGGAGCTGTTTTTT. The chain couples TRBV28 to TRBJ2-2, with TRBD1 as a possible D gene (5 bases). Germline CDR1 is MDHEN and CDR2 is SYDVKM. V was pared by 10 bases and J by 4 bases, with 16 bases between. There are 14 residues in the CDR3.

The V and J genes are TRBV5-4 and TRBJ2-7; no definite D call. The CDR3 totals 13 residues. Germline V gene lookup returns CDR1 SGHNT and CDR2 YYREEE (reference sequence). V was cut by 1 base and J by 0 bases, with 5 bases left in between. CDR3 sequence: CASSLPDSYEQYF. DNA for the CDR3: TGTGCCAGCAGCTTGCCAGACTCCTACGAGCAGTACTTC.

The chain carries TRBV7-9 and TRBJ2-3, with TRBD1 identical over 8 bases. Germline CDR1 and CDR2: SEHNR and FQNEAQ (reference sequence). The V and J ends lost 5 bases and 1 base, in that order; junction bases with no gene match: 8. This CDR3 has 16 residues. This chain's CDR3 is CASSILDRAGTDTQYF. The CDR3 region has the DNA TGTGCCAGCAGCATCTTGGACAGGGCGGGCACAGATACGCAGTATTTT.

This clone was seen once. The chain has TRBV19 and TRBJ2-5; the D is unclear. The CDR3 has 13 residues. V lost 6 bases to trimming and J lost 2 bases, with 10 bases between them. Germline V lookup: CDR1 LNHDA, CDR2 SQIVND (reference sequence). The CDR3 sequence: CASSLPRQETQYF. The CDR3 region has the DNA TGTGCCAGTAGCCTTCCTCGGCAAGAGACCCAGTACTTC.

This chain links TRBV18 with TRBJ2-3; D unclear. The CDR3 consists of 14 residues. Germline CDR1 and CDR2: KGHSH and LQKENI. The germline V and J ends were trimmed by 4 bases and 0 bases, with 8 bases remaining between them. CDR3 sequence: CASSLRGSTDTQYF. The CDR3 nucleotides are TGTGCCAGCTCACTGCGCGGCAGCACAGATACGCAGTATTTT.